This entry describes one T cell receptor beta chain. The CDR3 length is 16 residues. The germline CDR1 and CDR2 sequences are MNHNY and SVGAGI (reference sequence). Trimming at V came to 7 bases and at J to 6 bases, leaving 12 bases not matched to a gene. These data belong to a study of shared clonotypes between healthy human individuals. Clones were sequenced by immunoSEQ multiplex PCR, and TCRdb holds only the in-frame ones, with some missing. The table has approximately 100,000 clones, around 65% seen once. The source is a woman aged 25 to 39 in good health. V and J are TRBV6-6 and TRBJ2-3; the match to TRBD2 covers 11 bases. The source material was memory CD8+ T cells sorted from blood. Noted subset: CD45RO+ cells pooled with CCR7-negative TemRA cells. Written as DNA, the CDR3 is TGTGCCAGCACCTTAACGGGGGGACTAGCGGCTGATACGCAGTATTTT. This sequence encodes CASTLTGGLAADTQYF.